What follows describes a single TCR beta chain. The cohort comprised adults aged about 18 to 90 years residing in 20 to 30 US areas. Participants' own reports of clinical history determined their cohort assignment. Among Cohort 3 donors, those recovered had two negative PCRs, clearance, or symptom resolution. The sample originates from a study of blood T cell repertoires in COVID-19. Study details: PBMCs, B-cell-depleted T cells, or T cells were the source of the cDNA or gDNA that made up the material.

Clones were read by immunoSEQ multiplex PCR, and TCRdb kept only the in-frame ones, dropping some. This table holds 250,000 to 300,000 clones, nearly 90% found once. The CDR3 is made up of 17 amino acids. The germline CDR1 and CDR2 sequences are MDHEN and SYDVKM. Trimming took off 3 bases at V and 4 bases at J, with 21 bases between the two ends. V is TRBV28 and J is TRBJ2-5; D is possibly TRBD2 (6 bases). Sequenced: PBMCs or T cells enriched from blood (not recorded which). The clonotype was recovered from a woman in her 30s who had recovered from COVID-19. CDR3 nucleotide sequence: TGTGCCAGCAGTTTTCATCTTGGAGACAGCGGGCGAGAGACCCAGTACTTC. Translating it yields CASSFHLGDSGRETQYF. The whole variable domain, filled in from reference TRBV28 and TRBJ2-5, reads DVKVTQSSRYLVKRTGEKVFLECVQDMDHENMFWYRQDPGLGLRLIYFSYDVKMKEKGDIPEGYSVSREKKERFSLILESASTNQTSMYLCASSFHLGDSGRETQYFGPGTRLLVL.